Listed below are T cell receptor beta chains from one sample, sequenced in a study of blood T cell repertoires in COVID-19. Using immunoSEQ multiplex PCR, the repertoire was profiled, and TCRdb retains in-frame clones only, with some absent. This sample has approximately 85,000 clones, with less than 95% found just once. The sample taken for sequencing was peripheral blood. The receptor set was obtained from a woman between 45 and 65 years old in a cohort sampled during active COVID-19. Both conserved end residues are part of each CDR3. Fields, in order: V gene, clone size, D gene, J gene, CDR3 DNA, CDR3 protein. A D gene is named only where the DNA matches it firmly. Only part of the rows carry a size: once, few, many, or a class if the clone is expanded.

TRBV27	NA	NA	TRBJ1-2	TGTGCCAGCAGTTTATCGAGAGGCGGGAACTATGGCTACACCTTC	CASSLSRGGNYGYTF
TRBV9	NA	TRBD2	TRBJ2-2	TGTGCCAGCAGCGCAACGGGGACATTAGCTAGCGGGGACACCGGGGAGCTGTTTTTT	CASSATGTLASGDTGELFF
TRBV29-1	once	NA	TRBJ1-2	TGCAGCGTTGATCGCCCTCGGGACTATGGCTACACCTTC	CSVDRPRDYGYTF
TRBV7-3	few	TRBD2	TRBJ2-3	TGTGCCAGCAGTCGGGGACTAGCGGGAGGCACAGATACGCAGTATTTT	CASSRGLAGGTDTQYF
TRBV27	NA	TRBD2	TRBJ2-2	TGTGCCAGCAGTTATCAAGCGGGAGGCGTCGGGGAGCTGTTTTTT	CASSYQAGGVGELFF
TRBV2	NA	TRBD1	TRBJ2-7	TGTGCCAGCAGAGGCTATGACAGGGGCCTTAACCCGCAGTACTTC	CASRGYDRGLNPQYF
TRBV7-9	few	NA	TRBJ1-5	TGTGCCAGCAGTTTTCAGGGGAATCAGCCCCAGCATTTT	CASSFQGNQPQHF
TRBV28	NA	NA	TRBJ2-7	TGTGCCAGCAGTTTTTTTGCACAGGCCTACGAGCAGTACTTC	CASSFFAQAYEQYF
TRBV6-5	NA	TRBD2	TRBJ2-3	TGTGCCAGCAGTTTAGCGGGACGCACAGATACGCAGTATTTT	CASSLAGRTDTQYF
TRBV3-1/TRBV3-2	NA	TRBD2	TRBJ2-2	TGTGCCAGCAGTCCTATGACTAGCGGGAGGATCGCGAACACCGGGGAGCTGTTTTTT	CASSPMTSGRIANTGELFF
TRBV28	NA	TRBD1	TRBJ1-1	TGTGCCAGCAGTTCGGGACAGGAGGGTGAAGCTTTCTTT	CASSSGQEGEAFF
TRBV2	NA	NA	TRBJ1-2	TGTGCCAGCAGGGGAGGGCGAGGGAACGGATGGGGGAAGTTCTATGGCTACACCTTC	CASRGGRGNGWGKFYGYTF
TRBV19	NA	TRBD1	TRBJ1-5	TGTGCCAGTAGTTTACAGGGGGCCTTTCAGCCCCAGCATTTT	CASSLQGAFQPQHF
TRBV30	NA	TRBD1	TRBJ2-1	TGTGCCTGGAGCGGGCAGGGGGCCTACAATGAGCAGTTCTTC	CAWSGQGAYNEQFF
TRBV6-5	few	NA	TRBJ2-7	TGTGCCAGCAGCAGGGGAGAGAGTTCCTACGAGCAGTACTTC	CASSRGESSYEQYF
TRBV4-2	NA	NA	TRBJ2-7	TGTGCCAGCAGCCAAGAAGTAATCGGGAGAGGCGAGCAGTACTTC	CASSQEVIGRGEQYF
TRBV6-1	NA	NA	TRBJ2-1	TGTGCCAGCAGTGAACTTCTACAGCTGGGTGAGCAGTTCTTC	CASSELLQLGEQFF
TRBV28	NA	NA	TRBJ1-5	TGTGCCAGCAGTTTGGGAGGGTCGGGGCAGCCCCAGCATTTT	CASSLGGSGQPQHF
TRBV6-1	NA	NA	TRBJ2-5	TGTGCCAGCAGTCAAGCGCCTGGACAGTCGATATTACGGTACTTC	CASSQAPGQSILRYF
TRBV9	NA	NA	TRBJ2-7	TGTGCCAGCAGCGTTTGGGCCACGGGGAATTACGAGCAGTACTTC	CASSVWATGNYEQYF
TRBV15	NA	NA	TRBJ2-2	TGTGCCACCAGCAGTAGTAGCGTCGGGGAGCTGTTTTTT	CATSSSSVGELFF
TRBV5-1	NA	TRBD2	TRBJ2-3	TGCGCCAGCAGCGCCACACCTCCTAGCGGAAGCACAGATACGCAGTATTTT	CASSATPPSGSTDTQYF
TRBV11-3	once	NA	TRBJ2-5	TGTGCCAGCAGCCCCGGGCGTGGGGAGGATCAAGAGACCCAGTACTTC	CASSPGRGEDQETQYF
TRBV6-5	NA	NA	TRBJ1-5	TGTGCCAGCAGTTCCATAACGGGAGGCAATCAGCCCCAGCATTTT	CASSSITGGNQPQHF
TRBV28	NA	TRBD1	TRBJ2-7	TGTGCCAGCAGTTTGGGGACAGGTTACGAGCAGTACTTC	CASSLGTGYEQYF
TRBV19	NA	NA	TRBJ2-7	TGTGCTACCGGGACACCCTCCTACGAGCAGTACTTC	CATGTPSYEQYF
TRBV28	once	TRBD1	TRBJ1-2	TGTGCCAGCAGGGACCGACAGGGCTCCAATAGGGGCTACACCTTC	CASRDRQGSNRGYTF
TRBV12-5	NA	TRBD2	TRBJ2-1	TGTGCTAGTGGTTCCTATAGCGGGTTTGAGCAGTTCTTC	CASGSYSGFEQFF
TRBV12-3/TRBV12-4	NA	NA	TRBJ1-4	TGTGCCAGCAGCAGGCCCATCGAAAAACTGTTTTTT	CASSRPIEKLFF
TRBV6-5	NA	TRBD1	TRBJ1-2	TGTGCCAGCAGACCCAGGGGGCAGGGGGGCTACACCTTC	CASRPRGQGGYTF
TRBV2	NA	TRBD1	TRBJ1-6	TGTGCCAGCGACAGGGAGGAGTCACCCCTCCACTTT	CASDREESPLHF
TRBV5-8	NA	NA	TRBJ1-3	TGTGCCAGCAGCTTGACACCTGGAAACACCATATATTTT	CASSLTPGNTIYF
TRBV9	NA	NA	TRBJ1-1	TGTGCCAGCAGCGTAGAGGGGGACACTGAAGCTTTCTTT	CASSVEGDTEAFF
TRBV3-1/TRBV3-2	NA	NA	TRBJ1-1	TGTGCCAGCAGCCAATGGCAGGCTAACACTGAAGCTTTCTTT	CASSQWQANTEAFF
TRBV2	NA	TRBD2	TRBJ2-4	TGTGCCAGCAGCGCCGAGTGGAGCGGGAGGGACATTCAGTACTTC	CASSAEWSGRDIQYF
TRBV10-3	NA	TRBD1	TRBJ2-7	TGTGCCATCAGCCCTGACAGGGGTTACGAGCAGTACTTC	CAISPDRGYEQYF
TRBV28	NA	NA	TRBJ1-2	TGTGCCAGCAGTTTTGACGGGAATAGGGTGACTAACTATGGCTACACCTTC	CASSFDGNRVTNYGYTF
TRBV24-1	NA	TRBD2	TRBJ2-5	TGTGCCACCAGTGATAATAGCGGGAGGCTTCAAGAGACCCAGTACTTC	CATSDNSGRLQETQYF
TRBV28	NA	TRBD1	TRBJ1-2	TGTGCCAGCAGACCTGGGACAGCGAGCTATGGCTACACCTTC	CASRPGTASYGYTF
TRBV28	NA	NA	TRBJ1-2	TGTGCCAGCAATCCCGTTAGCCCCCATGGCTACACCTTC	CASNPVSPHGYTF
TRBV9	NA	TRBD2	TRBJ2-3	TGTGCCAGCAGCGTAGCGGGAGGATCAGATACGCAGTATTTT	CASSVAGGSDTQYF
TRBV27	once	TRBD1	TRBJ1-5	TGTGCCAGCAGTTTATTCGGACAGGGGGGGAAGCCCCAGCATTTT	CASSLFGQGGKPQHF
TRBV13	NA	TRBD2	TRBJ2-2	TGTGCCAGCCGCGAGGGGGCTAGCGGGAGGACCGGGGAGCTGTTTTTT	CASREGASGRTGELFF
TRBV29-1	NA	TRBD2	TRBJ2-1	TGCAGCACTTCCGGGACTAGCGGGAGCAATGAGCAGTTCTTC	CSTSGTSGSNEQFF
TRBV6-5	NA	TRBD2	TRBJ2-1	TGTGCCAGCAGTTACGCTAGCGGGAGCGTTCATGAGCAGTTCTTC	CASSYASGSVHEQFF